This T cell receptor beta chain was captured in a study of CD8 T cells in Susac syndrome. Per the germline V gene, CDR1 is MNHNY and CDR2 is SVGAGI (reference sequence). V was shortened by 0 bases and J by 7 bases, with 12 bases between the two germline ends. The CDR3 has 14 amino acids. Reverse transcription used about 0.45 to 1 ug RNA and random hexamers. MiXCR, applied by TCRdb to the immunoSEQ multiplex PCR reads, yields one record per CDR3 protein. The sample lists some 110,000 distinct CDR3 sequences; approximately 93% were seen once. The J gene is TRBJ2-5, the V gene TRBV6-6; TRBD2 is a possible D gene (6 bases). This sequence originates from a human donor with multiple sclerosis. Input material: CD4+ T cells from PBMCs. CDR3 residues: CASSYSTTGGTQYF. The CDR3 nucleotides are TGTGCCAGCAGTTACTCGACGACCGGGGGGACCCAGTACTTC.